This T cell receptor (beta chain) was sequenced during a study of blood T cell repertoires in COVID-19. This CDR3 is 12 amino acids long. The ends were cut back, 11 bases at V and 2 bases at J, with 11 bases in the middle. As originally analysed: Nucleated cell counts were estimated from reference gene primer amplification. Sequencing used immunoSEQ multiplex PCR; TCRdb keeps in-frame clones, though not all of them. That table supplies the V and J calls and clone size; D and trimming were determined from the DNA. The sample carries approximately 190,000 clones, around 83% recorded once. Material for sequencing was peripheral blood. The genes are TRBV12-3 or TRBV12-4 and TRBJ2-3; tentatively, D is TRBD1 (6 bases). The clonotype originates from a woman between 40 and 50 years old with acute or convalescent COVID-19. CDR3 coding DNA: TGTGCCGTGGGACACCTCACAGATACGCAGTATTTT. Its protein product is CAVGHLTDTQYF.